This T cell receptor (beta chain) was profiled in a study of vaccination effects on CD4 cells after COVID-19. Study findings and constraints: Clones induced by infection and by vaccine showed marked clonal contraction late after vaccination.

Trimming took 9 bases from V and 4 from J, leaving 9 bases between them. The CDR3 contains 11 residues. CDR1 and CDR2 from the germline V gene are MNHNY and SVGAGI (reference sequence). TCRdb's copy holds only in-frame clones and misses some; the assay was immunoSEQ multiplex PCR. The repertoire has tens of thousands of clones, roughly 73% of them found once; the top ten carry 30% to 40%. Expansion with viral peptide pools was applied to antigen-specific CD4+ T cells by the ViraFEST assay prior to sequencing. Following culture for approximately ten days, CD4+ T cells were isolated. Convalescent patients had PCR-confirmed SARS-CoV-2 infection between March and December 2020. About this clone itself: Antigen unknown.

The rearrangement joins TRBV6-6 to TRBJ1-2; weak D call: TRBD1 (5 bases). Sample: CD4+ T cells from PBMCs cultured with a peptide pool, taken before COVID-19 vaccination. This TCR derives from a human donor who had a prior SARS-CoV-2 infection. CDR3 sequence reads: CASRQTYGYTF. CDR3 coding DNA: TGTGCCAGTCGACAGACCTATGGCTACACCTTC.